This TCR beta chain was observed in a study of Ad26.COV2.S vaccination and SARS-CoV-2 variants. At the level of the study: COV1001, an Ad26.COV2.S trial, supplied this vaccine-arm donor. The study gave Ad26.COV2.S intramuscularly, once or twice 56 days apart. Study findings and constraints: Following vaccination, spike-specific CD8+ and CD4+ T cell responses reportedly exhibited substantial breadth. Breadth and depth estimates from TCRs may understate total T cell responses.

Clones were sequenced by immunoSEQ multiplex PCR, and TCRdb holds only the in-frame ones, with some missing. The sample has about 350,000 clones, roughly 90% seen once. Sample treatment: 15 to 20 received Ad26.COV2.S at low or high dose, single or two shots; roughly 5 received placebo; per-sample allocation not given. Samples analyzed were those drawn on day 63 after the first vaccine or placebo injection. Comment on this clone: Its cognate antigen is unknown.

This specimen was peripheral blood, taken in a trial of Ad26.COV2.S vaccine versus placebo. This TCR derives from a person between 18 and 65 years old who received the Ad26.COV2.S COVID-19 vaccine or a placebo.

The CDR3 DNA follows: TGTGCCAGCAGTTACCCGACAGGGGAGCGGTATGGCTACACCTTC. This codes for CASSYPTGERYGYTF. The chain has TRBV6-2 or TRBV6-3 and TRBJ1-2; 8 bases align to TRBD1. The CDR3 loop spans 15 amino acids. V dropped 2 bases and J dropped 5; count of bases not matched to a gene: 7. Germline CDR1 reads MNHEY; CDR2 reads SVGEGT.